The 3 T cell receptor beta chains below all came from one sample that was sequenced in a study of technical replicates of blood from a few donors. Clones were sequenced by immunoSEQ multiplex PCR, and TCRdb holds only the in-frame ones, with some missing. The sample records fewer than 90,000 clones, around 92% being singletons. Sequencing was done on a sample of T cells isolated from PBMCs. Receptors were obtained from a human donor in good health.

The chain recombines TRBV6-5 with TRBJ1-2; TRBD1 aligns across 9 bases. Per the germline V gene, CDR1 is MNHEY and CDR2 is SVGAGI. J lost 9 bases, V lost 0 bases, and 2 bases had no gene match. The CDR3 has 13 amino acids. The CDR3 DNA follows: TGTGCCAGCAGTTACTCTGGACAGGGGAGCTACACCTTC. Translating gives CASSYSGQGSYTF.

V gene TRBV7-9 combines with J gene TRBJ2-5, with D unresolved. The CDR3 consists of 15 residues. V lost 1 base and J lost 2, with 11 bases in between. The V gene's germline CDR1 is SEHNR and CDR2 FQNEAQ (reference sequence). CDR3 coding DNA: TGTGCCAGCAGCTTAGTCGAGAGACTTCAAGAGACCCAGTACTTC. Protein product: CASSLVERLQETQYF. Drawing the rest from reference TRBV7-9 and TRBJ2-5, the complete variable domain is DTGVSQNPRHKITKRGQNVTFRCDPISEHNRLYWYRQTLGQGPEFLTYFQNEAQLEKSRLLSDRFSAERPKGSFSTLEIQRTEQGDSAMYLCASSLVERLQETQYFGPGTRLLVL.

The genes are TRBV23-1 and TRBJ1-5, with D unclear. TRBV23-1 is assigned to the ORF class and has an uncertain function. Trimming pared 4 bases from V and 5 bases from J, leaving 6 bases between. The CDR3 runs 12 residues. The CDR3 sequence is CASSRRDQPQHF. DNA for the CDR3: TGCGCCAGCAGTCGGCGGGATCAGCCCCAGCATTTT.